This record covers a single T cell receptor beta chain. The sample belongs to a study of T cell repertoires in cytomegalovirus infection. Turning to the study itself: Public signatures in TCR beta pointed to CMV infection and matching HLA type.

In TCRdb, the reads were re-called with MiXCR into one record per CDR3 protein. The table lists about 740,000 distinct CDR3 sequences, less than 40% of them singletons, with roughly 2.8% in the top ten. Material for sequencing was PBMCs. The source is a human donor in good health (CMV status not recorded). Some clones in this sample may be carry-over from other donors' samples.

The CDR3 sequence: CASSLEAFSYNEQFF. Written as DNA, the CDR3 is TGTGCCAGCAGCTTAGAGGCGTTCTCCTACAATGAGCAGTTCTTC. This chain joins TRBV11-2 and TRBJ2-1; no clear D. The CDR3 is made up of 15 amino acids. V was cut by 0 bases and J by 0 bases, with 6 bases left in between. Germline CDR1 SGHAT, CDR2 FQNNGV.